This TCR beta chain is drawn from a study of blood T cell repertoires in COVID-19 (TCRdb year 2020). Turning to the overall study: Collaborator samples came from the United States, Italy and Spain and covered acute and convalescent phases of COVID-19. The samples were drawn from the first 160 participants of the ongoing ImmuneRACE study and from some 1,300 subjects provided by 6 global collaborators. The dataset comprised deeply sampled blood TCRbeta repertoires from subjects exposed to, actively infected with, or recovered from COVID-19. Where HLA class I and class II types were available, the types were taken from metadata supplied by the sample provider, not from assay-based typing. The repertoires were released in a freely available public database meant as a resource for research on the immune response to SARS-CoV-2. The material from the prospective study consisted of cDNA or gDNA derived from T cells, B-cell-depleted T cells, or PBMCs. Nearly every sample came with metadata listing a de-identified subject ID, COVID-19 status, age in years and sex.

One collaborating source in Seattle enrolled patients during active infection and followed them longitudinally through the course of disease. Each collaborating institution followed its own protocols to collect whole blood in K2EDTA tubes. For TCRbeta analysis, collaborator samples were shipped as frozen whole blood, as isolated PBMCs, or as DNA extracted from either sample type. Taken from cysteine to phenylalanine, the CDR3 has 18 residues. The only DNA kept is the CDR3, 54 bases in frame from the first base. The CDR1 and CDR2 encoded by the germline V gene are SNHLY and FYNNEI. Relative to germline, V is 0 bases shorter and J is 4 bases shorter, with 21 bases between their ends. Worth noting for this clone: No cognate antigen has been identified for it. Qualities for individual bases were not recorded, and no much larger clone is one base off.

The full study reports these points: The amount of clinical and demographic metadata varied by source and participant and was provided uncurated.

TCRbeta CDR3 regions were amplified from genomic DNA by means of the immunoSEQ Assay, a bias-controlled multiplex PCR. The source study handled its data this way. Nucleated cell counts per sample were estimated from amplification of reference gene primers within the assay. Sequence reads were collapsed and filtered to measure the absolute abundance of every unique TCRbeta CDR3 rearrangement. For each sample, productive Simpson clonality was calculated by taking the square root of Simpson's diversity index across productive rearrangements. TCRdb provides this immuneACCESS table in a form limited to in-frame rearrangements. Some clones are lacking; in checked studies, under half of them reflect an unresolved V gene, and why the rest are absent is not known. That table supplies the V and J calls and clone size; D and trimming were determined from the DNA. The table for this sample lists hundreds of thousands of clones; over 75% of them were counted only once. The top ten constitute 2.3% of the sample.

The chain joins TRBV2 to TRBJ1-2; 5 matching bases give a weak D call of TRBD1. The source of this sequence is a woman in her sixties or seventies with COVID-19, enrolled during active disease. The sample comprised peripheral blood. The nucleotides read TGTGCCAGCAGTGAAGCGGGGCAGGGCCGATTTGGACCCTATGGCTACACCTTC. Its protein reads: CASSEAGQGRFGPYGYTF.